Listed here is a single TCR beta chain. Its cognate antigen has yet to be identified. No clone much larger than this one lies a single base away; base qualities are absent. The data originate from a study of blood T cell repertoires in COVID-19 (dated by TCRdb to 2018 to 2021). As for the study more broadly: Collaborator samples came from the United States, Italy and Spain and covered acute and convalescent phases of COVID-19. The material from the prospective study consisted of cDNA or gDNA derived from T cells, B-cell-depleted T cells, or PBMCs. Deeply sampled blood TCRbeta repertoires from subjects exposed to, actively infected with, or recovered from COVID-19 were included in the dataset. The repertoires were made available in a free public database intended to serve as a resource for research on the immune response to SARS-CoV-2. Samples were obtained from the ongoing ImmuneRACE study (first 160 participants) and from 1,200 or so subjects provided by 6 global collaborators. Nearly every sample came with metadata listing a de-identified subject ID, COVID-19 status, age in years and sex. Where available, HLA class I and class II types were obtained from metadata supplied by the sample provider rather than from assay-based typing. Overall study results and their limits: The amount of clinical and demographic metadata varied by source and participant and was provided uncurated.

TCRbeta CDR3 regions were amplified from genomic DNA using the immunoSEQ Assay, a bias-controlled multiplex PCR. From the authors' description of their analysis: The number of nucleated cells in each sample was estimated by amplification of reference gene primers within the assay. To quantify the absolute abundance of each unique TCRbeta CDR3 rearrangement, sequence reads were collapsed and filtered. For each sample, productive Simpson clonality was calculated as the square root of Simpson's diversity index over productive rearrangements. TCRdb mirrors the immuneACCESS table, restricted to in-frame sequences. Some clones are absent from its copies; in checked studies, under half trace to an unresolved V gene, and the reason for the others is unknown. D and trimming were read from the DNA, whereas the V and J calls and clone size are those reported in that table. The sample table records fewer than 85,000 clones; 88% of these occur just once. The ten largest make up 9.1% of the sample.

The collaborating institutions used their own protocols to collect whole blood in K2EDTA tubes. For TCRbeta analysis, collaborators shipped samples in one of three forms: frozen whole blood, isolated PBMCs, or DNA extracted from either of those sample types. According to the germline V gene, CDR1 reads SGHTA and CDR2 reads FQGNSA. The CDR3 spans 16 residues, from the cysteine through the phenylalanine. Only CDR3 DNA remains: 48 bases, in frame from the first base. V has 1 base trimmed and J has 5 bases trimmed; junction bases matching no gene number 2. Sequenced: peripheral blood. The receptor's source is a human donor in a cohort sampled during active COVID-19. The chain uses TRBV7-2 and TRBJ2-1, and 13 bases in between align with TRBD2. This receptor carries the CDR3 CASSLVGTSGNNEQFF. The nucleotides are TGTGCCAGCAGCTTAGTGGGGACTAGCGGGAACAATGAGCAGTTCTTC.